This passage covers 30 T cell receptor beta chains from one sample sequenced in a study of blood T cell repertoires in COVID-19. Sequenced by immunoSEQ multiplex PCR; TCRdb stores in-frame clones only, minus some. In the table there are tens of thousands of clones, around 74% of which are singletons. Specimen: peripheral blood. The origin of the receptors is an older man with COVID-19, enrolled during active disease.

This clone was found a few times. V gene TRBV5-1 combines with J gene TRBJ2-1; tentatively, D is TRBD2 (6 bases). From germline, CDR1 is SGHRS and CDR2 YFSETQ. Between the trimmed V and J ends, which lost 0 bases and 4 bases, there was a span of 11 bases. This CDR3 is built from 15 residues. Here the CDR3 DNA reads TGCGCCAGCAGCTTGGGGTCTAGCGAATACAATGAGCAGTTCTTC. It codes for CASSLGSSEYNEQFF.

The V call is TRBV30, the J call TRBJ2-5; 10 bases align to TRBD2. CDR3 length equals 14 residues. Germline lookup yields CDR1 GTSNPN and CDR2 SVGIG (reference sequence). V was pared by 2 bases and J by 3 bases, with 3 bases of the junction left unmatched. In nucleotides, the CDR3 is TGTGCCTGGAGTAGGACTAGCGGAAAAGAGACCCAGTACTTC. This encodes CAWSRTSGKETQYF. Variable domain in full (rest from reference TRBV30 and TRBJ2-5): SQTIHQWPATLVQPVGSPLSLECTVEGTSNPNLYWYRQAAGRGLQLLFYSVGIGQISSEVPQNLSASRPQDRQFILSSKKLLLSDSGFYLCAWSRTSGKETQYFGPGTRLLVL.

This clone was seen only once. The chain has TRBV21-1 and TRBJ2-1; TRBD2 is the table's D call and was not checked against the DNA. TRBV21-1 represents a pseudogene. CDR3 length: 17 amino acids. The CDR3 loop reads CASSKFSGTDRGHEQFF. The CDR3 DNA reads TGTGCCAGCAGCAAATTTAGCGGGACAGATAGGGGCCATGAGCAGTTCTTC.

Only a few counts were recorded for this clone. The chain recombines TRBV3-1 (or the pseudogene TRBV3-2) with TRBJ1-3; 9 bases align to TRBD1. Germline V gene data show CDR1 as LGHDT and CDR2 as YNNKEL (reference sequence). This CDR3 contains 15 residues. Losses at the gene ends were 3 bases for V and 10 bases for J; bases not matched to a gene: 10. The CDR3, as DNA: TGTGCCAGCAGCCAGACCGGGACAGGGATTAATACCATATATTTT. Translation gives CASSQTGTGINTIYF.

The chain employs TRBV28 and TRBJ2-1; 7 positions match TRBD2. V lost 7 bases and J lost 7; bases outside the gene matches: 7. The CDR3 extends over 13 amino acids. CDR1 and CDR2 (germline): MDHEN, SYDVKM. In DNA form, the CDR3 reads TGTGCCAGCACCCCTGGCGGGAGAAATGAGCAGTTCTTC. This translates into CASTPGGRNEQFF.

This clone was seen just once. The chain joins TRBV5-1 to TRBJ2-5, with 14 positions matching TRBD2. The germline CDR1 and CDR2 sequences are SGHRS and YFSETQ. V trimming: 3 bases; J trimming: 2 bases; junction bases outside the gene matches: 6. There are 17 residues in the CDR3. CDR3 bases: TGCGCCAGCAGCTCAGGACTAGCGGGAGGCAATCAAGAGACCCAGTACTTC. Protein product: CASSSGLAGGNQETQYF.

The chain employs TRBV5-1 and TRBJ2-2, with a weak D call TRBD1 (5 bases). This CDR3 region has 16 residues. Trimming took off 2 bases at V and 7 bases at J, with 18 bases between the two ends. Per germline, CDR1 SGHRS and CDR2 YFSETQ. CDR3 amino acids: CASSLGPTGSSGELFF. The CDR3 nucleotides are TGCGCCAGCAGCTTAGGCCCTACAGGCTCAAGCGGGGAGCTGTTTTTT.

The chain joins TRBV9 to TRBJ2-2; perhaps TRBD2 as D (5 bases). The germline V gene encodes CDR1 SGDLS and CDR2 YYNGEE. CDR3 length: 16 amino acids. Trimming cost V 6 bases and J 6 bases, with 21 bases left between them. CDR3 sequence reads: CASKSSDYLGSGELFF. CDR3 DNA: TGTGCCAGCAAAAGTTCCGACTATCTTGGGTCCGGGGAGCTGTTTTTT.

The chain recombines TRBV11-3 with TRBJ2-1, with TRBD2 matching 8 bases. With 5 bases clipped from V and 6 bases from J, the junction kept 12 bases outside the gene matches. CDR1 is SGHNT and CDR2 is YENEEA in the germline V gene. The CDR3 has 16 amino acids. The CDR3 DNA follows: TGTGCCAGCAGCCCCGGGGGGAGCGGGAGTATCAATGAGCAGTTCTTC. Encoded protein: CASSPGGSGSINEQFF.

CDR3 DNA sequence: TGTGCCAGCAGTGCCGGGACAGGGGATGGCAATCAGCCCCAGCATTTT. The encoded protein is CASSAGTGDGNQPQHF. The V and J genes are TRBV6-1 and TRBJ1-5, with 10 positions matching TRBD1. Unmatched junction bases numbered 5, after V lost 4 bases and J lost 2 bases. Germline CDR1 is MNHNS and CDR2 is SASEGT. CDR3 size: 16 residues.

In this sample, this clone turned up a few times. V gene TRBV7-9 combines with J gene TRBJ2-2; maybe TRBD2 (6 bases). With 4 bases removed from V and 4 bases from J, the gap between germline ends came to 13 bases. Germline assignment: CDR1 SEHNR and CDR2 FQNEAQ (reference sequence). There are 15 residues in the CDR3. In DNA form, the CDR3 reads TGTGCCAGCAGCTCCCGGCGGGGAGGCACCGGGGAGCTGTTTTTT. This sequence encodes CASSSRRGGTGELFF.

This clone appeared a single time. The chain joins TRBV7-2 to TRBJ1-2; 7 bases fit TRBD1. The CDR3 is 13 residues long. CDR1 is SGHTA and CDR2 is FQGNSA in the germline V gene. V trimming: 3 bases; J trimming: 4 bases; junction bases outside the gene matches: 2. The DNA for the CDR3 is TGTGCCAGCAGCTTGGGACAGCCCTATGGCTACACCTTC. Amino acid sequence: CASSLGQPYGYTF.

The J gene is TRBJ2-1, the V gene TRBV6-2 or TRBV6-3; 8 positions match TRBD2. The CDR3 has 12 residues. Germline loops: CDR1 MNHEY, CDR2 SVGEGT. J lost 12 bases, V lost 5 bases, and 6 bases had no gene match. CDR3 nucleotides: TGTGCCAGCAGTACGTCTCTAGCGGGGCAGTTCTTC. It encodes CASSTSLAGQFF.

The V gene is TRBV11-2, the J gene TRBJ2-2; 14 bases are shared with TRBD2. This CDR3 is 16 amino acids long. V dropped 5 bases and J dropped 5; count of bases not matched to a gene: 4. CDR1 and CDR2 (germline): SGHAT, FQNNGV. In nucleotides, the CDR3 is TGTGCCAGCAGCGAAGGGACTAGCGGGAGTACCGGGGAGCTGTTTTTT. It codes for CASSEGTSGSTGELFF.

V gene TRBV27 combines with J gene TRBJ2-3, with TRBD2 identical over 9 bases. The V segment lost 10 bases and the J segment 5 bases; nucleotides outside the gene matches: 10. Germline loops: CDR1 MNHEY, CDR2 SMNVEV (reference sequence). The CDR3 runs 14 residues. The CDR3 spells CATLRAGGGDTQYF. The CDR3 nucleotides read TGTGCCACCCTACGGGCGGGAGGGGGAGATACGCAGTATTTT.

The J gene is TRBJ2-1, the V gene TRBV28; TRBD2 matches at 9 bases. Germline lookup yields CDR1 MDHEN and CDR2 SYDVKM. J was trimmed by 2 bases and V by 5 bases; bases with no gene match: 7. The CDR3 is 16 residues long. The CDR3 reads CASSLRTSATYNEQFF. The CDR3 region has the DNA TGTGCCAGCAGTCTAAGGACTAGCGCGACCTACAATGAGCAGTTCTTC.

The chain is built from TRBV7-2 and TRBJ2-3, with a weak D call TRBD2 (6 bases). The CDR3 sequence is 15 residues long. Germline CDR1 reads SGHTA; CDR2 reads FQGNSA. V shed 3 bases and J shed 0 bases, with 10 bases lying between them. This chain's CDR3 is CASSFGGPSTDTQYF. CDR3 DNA: TGTGCCAGCAGCTTCGGGGGACCTAGCACAGATACGCAGTATTTT.

There are many counts of this clone. This chain connects TRBV19 to TRBJ2-1; possible D gene TRBD2, 5 bases. Germline loops: CDR1 LNHDA, CDR2 SQIVND (reference sequence). V gave up 5 bases and J gave up 7 bases, with 15 bases separating them. This CDR3 has 14 residues. The chain's CDR3 is CASSPQLGRNEQFF. The CDR3 nucleotides read TGTGCCAGTAGTCCACAACTAGGTAGAAATGAGCAGTTCTTC.

This chain uses TRBV7-8 with TRBJ2-1, with TRBD2 matching over 7 bases. The CDR3 sequence is 15 residues long. Germline CDR1 reads SGHVS; CDR2 reads FQNEAQ. J gave up 5 bases and V 5 bases, and 9 bases lay outside the gene matches. CDR3: CASSQRSLADNEQFF. Here the CDR3 DNA reads TGTGCCAGCAGCCAAAGGAGTCTAGCGGACAATGAGCAGTTCTTC.

This sequence joins TRBV6-5 and TRBJ1-2; D is unresolved. Germline V gene sequence: CDR1 MNHEY, CDR2 SVGAGI. The CDR3 contains 14 residues. The V end was cut by 6 bases, the J end by 1 base, with 12 bases between. CDR3 amino acids: CASRLDGFNYGYTF. The CDR3 bases are TGTGCCAGCAGACTCGACGGGTTTAACTATGGCTACACCTTC.

The chain carries TRBV5-4 and TRBJ2-3; 13 positions match TRBD2. From germline, CDR1 is SGHNT and CDR2 YYREEE (reference sequence). The ends lost 3 bases at V and 14 bases at J; junction bases unmatched: 6. The CDR3 consists of 13 residues. The CDR3 nucleotides are TGTGCCAGCAGCTCTCCAACTAGCGGGAGGGTGTATTTT. Encoded protein: CASSSPTSGRVYF.

CDR3 sequence: CASSLELAGGPTDTQYF. DNA for the CDR3: TGTGCCAGCAGCTTGGAACTAGCGGGAGGCCCCACAGATACGCAGTATTTT. The J gene is TRBJ2-3, the V gene TRBV7-2; 12 nucleotides match TRBD2. Trimming at V came to 3 bases and at J to 2 bases, leaving 6 bases not matched to a gene. Per germline, CDR1 SGHTA and CDR2 FQGNSA. This CDR3 is built from 17 residues.

This rearrangement joins TRBV5-1 to TRBJ2-3; perhaps TRBD2 as D (6 bases). Germline CDR1 is SGHRS and CDR2 is YFSETQ. V dropped 4 bases and J dropped 2 bases, with 14 bases sitting between them. This CDR3 is 15 amino acids long. The DNA for the CDR3 is TGCGCCAGCAGCCTCAGCGGGCGGTCCACAGATACGCAGTATTTT. Translated: CASSLSGRSTDTQYF.

The chain combines TRBV4-2 with TRBJ1-5; 9 bases are shared with TRBD1. V lost 4 bases, J lost 7 bases, and 11 bases stayed unmatched. The length of the CDR3 is 16 residues. Germline V gives CDR1 LGHNA, CDR2 YNFKEQ. For the CDR3, the DNA is TGTGCCAGCAGCCGCGGCCGGGACAGGGACGTCCAGCCCCAGCATTTT. It codes for CASSRGRDRDVQPQHF.

The chain combines TRBV7-2 with TRBJ2-5; TRBD2 matches 13 bases. This CDR3 comprises 15 residues. CDR1 SGHTA and CDR2 FQGNSA come from the germline V gene. The junction had 2 bases not matched to a gene; V was cut back by 5 bases and J by 2 bases. Here the CDR3 reads CASSRTSGSQETQYF. The DNA of the CDR3 is TGTGCCAGCAGCCGGACTAGCGGGAGTCAAGAGACCCAGTACTTC.

The V gene is TRBV6-5, the J gene TRBJ2-1, with 11 bases aligning to TRBD2. Germline V gene sequence: CDR1 MNHEY, CDR2 SVGAGI. The ends lost 5 bases at V and 4 bases at J; junction bases unmatched: 4. The CDR3 runs to 15 residues. The CDR3 DNA reads TGTGCCAGCAGTCGACTAGCGGGAACATACAATGAGCAGTTCTTC. Translating gives CASSRLAGTYNEQFF.

V gene TRBV4-3 combines with J gene TRBJ2-1; 8 nucleotides agree with TRBD2. Unmatched junction bases numbered 10, after V lost 2 bases and J lost 7 bases. Per germline, CDR1 LGHNA and CDR2 YSLEER. The CDR3 loop spans 16 amino acids. The CDR3 region has the DNA TGCGCCAGCAGCCAAACGCCAGCGGGAGAGTTGAATGAGCAGTTCTTC. Protein sequence: CASSQTPAGELNEQFF.

The chain employs TRBV4-3 and TRBJ1-2; D is ambiguous. The CDR3 length is 13 residues. Germline CDR1 and CDR2: LGHNA and YSLEER. The ends were cut back, 0 bases at V and 8 bases at J, with 10 bases in the middle. CDR3 residues: CASSQDSHSGYTF. The DNA for the CDR3 is TGCGCCAGCAGCCAAGACTCCCACTCCGGCTACACCTTC.

The J gene is TRBJ2-1, the V gene TRBV5-5; D is perhaps TRBD2 (7 bases). Germline assignment: CDR1 SGHKS and CDR2 YYEKEE (reference sequence). This CDR3 contains 16 residues. V lost 1 base and J lost 0, with 11 bases in between. The CDR3 nucleotides read TGTGCCAGCAGCTTGCTAGCGGACAGCTCCTACAATGAGCAGTTCTTC. Amino acid sequence: CASSLLADSSYNEQFF.

The V gene is TRBV7-9, the J gene TRBJ2-7; D is perhaps TRBD2 (6 bases). V was pared by 5 bases and J by 1 base, with 12 bases between. This CDR3 is 14 amino acids long. CDR1 and CDR2 from the germline V gene are SEHNR and FQNEAQ (reference sequence). The CDR3 loop is CASSVIAASYEQYF. In DNA form, the CDR3 reads TGTGCCAGCAGCGTGATAGCGGCTTCCTACGAGCAGTACTTC.